Listed here is a single TCR beta chain. The data were taken from a study of blood T cell repertoires in COVID-19. Study overall: Some COVID-19 samples were acute and others convalescent; all came from the United States, Italy and Spain. PBMCs, B-cell-depleted T cells, or T cells provided the cDNA or gDNA that made up the material.

In the authors' methods: Estimates of nucleated cell counts were drawn from the amplification of reference gene primers. The protocol was immunoSEQ multiplex PCR, while the TCRdb copy is restricted to in-frame clones and leaves out a portion. V and J calls and clone size are those listed in that table; D and trimming were worked out from the DNA. The sample carries about 120,000 clones, less than 90% recorded once. Trimming left V 10 bases short and J 1 base short, with 13 bases between. CDR3 size: 13 residues. Material: peripheral blood. This clonotype was sampled from a man older than 75 with active or convalescent COVID-19. The chain employs TRBV5-3 and TRBJ2-3; D is perhaps TRBD2 (6 bases). TRBV5-3 is annotated as an ORF whose role is uncertain. The CDR3 region has the DNA TGTGCCGGCCGGGAGTGGGGCACAGATACGCAGTATTTT. Protein sequence: CAGREWGTDTQYF.